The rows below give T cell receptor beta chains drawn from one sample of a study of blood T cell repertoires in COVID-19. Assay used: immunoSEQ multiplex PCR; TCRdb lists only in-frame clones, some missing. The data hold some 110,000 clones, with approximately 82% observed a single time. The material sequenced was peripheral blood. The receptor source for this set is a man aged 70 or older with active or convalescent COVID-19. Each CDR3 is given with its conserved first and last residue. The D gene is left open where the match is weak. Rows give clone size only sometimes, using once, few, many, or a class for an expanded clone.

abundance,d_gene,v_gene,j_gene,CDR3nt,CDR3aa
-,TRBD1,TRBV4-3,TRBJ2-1,TGCGCCAGCAGCCCTGAGGGGGCGGTTTCCTACAATGAGCAGTTCTTC,CASSPEGAVSYNEQFF
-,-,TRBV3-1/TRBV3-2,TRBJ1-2,TGTGCCAGCAGTCCGGACCGCAGGGGAGGCTACACCTTC,CASSPDRRGGYTF
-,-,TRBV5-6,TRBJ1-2,TGTGCCAGCAGCCCCAATTTAGCTAACTATGGCTACACCTTC,CASSPNLANYGYTF
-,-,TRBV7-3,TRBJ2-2,TGTGCCAGCAGCTTTGGGAGCGGGGAGCTGTTTTTT,CASSFGSGELFF
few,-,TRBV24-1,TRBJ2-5,TGTGCCACCAGCAACCTAAGGACAGCACAAGAGACCCAGTACTTC,CATSNLRTAQETQYF
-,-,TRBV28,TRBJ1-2,TGTGCCAGCAGTTTCGGGGGAACTAACTATGGCTACACCTTC,CASSFGGTNYGYTF
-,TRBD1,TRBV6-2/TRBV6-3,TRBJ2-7,TGTGCCAGCAGCCGAACTCGACAGGGGGCCGACGAGCAGTACTTC,CASSRTRQGADEQYF
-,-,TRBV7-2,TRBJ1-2,TGTGCCAGCAGCTTATTTCAGAATCTCTATGGCTACACCTTC,CASSLFQNLYGYTF
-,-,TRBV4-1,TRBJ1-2,TGCGCCAGCAGCCAAGGAGGGTTGGACTATGGCTACACCTTC,CASSQGGLDYGYTF
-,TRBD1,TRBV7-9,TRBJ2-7,TGTGCCAGCAGCTCCTCGACAGGGGGCGGGCAGTACTTC,CASSSSTGGGQYF
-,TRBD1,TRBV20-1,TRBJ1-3,TGCAGTGCTAGTACAGGGGAATTAGGAAACACCATATATTTT,CSASTGELGNTIYF
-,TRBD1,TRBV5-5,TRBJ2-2,TGTGCCAGCAGCTATAGACAGGGGGCGAAGACCGGGGAGCTGTTTTTT,CASSYRQGAKTGELFF
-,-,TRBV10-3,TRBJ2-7,TGTGCCATCAGTGAGTCGCGAAGCTTGTACGAGCAGTACTTC,CAISESRSLYEQYF
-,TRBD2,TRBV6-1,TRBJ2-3,TGTGCCAGCAGTAAAGCGGGGAAAGCGGTTACGCAGTATTTT,CASSKAGKAVTQYF
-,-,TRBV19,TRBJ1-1,TGTGCCAGTAGTCAGGATGAGAGGGGAGGGATGAACACTGAAGCTTTCTTT,CASSQDERGGMNTEAFF
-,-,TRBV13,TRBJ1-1,TGTGCCAGCAGCCTACCCCGGCAGGGCTTGGTTGAAGCTTTCTTT,CASSLPRQGLVEAFF
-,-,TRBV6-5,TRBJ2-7,TGTGCCAGCAGTTCCGGGACTTTAACCTACGAGCAGTACTTC,CASSSGTLTYEQYF
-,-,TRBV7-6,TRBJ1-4,TGTGCCAGCAGTGAAATAGGGGTGGAAAAACTGTTTTTT,CASSEIGVEKLFF
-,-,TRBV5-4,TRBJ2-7,TGTGCCAGCAGCCCCGGCGGAACCTACGAGCAGTACTTC,CASSPGGTYEQYF
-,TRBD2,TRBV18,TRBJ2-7,TGTGCCAGCTCACCCAGCGCGACTAGCGGGGGGGGCCATTACGAGCAGTACTTC,CASSPSATSGGGHYEQYF
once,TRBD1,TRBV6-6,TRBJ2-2,TGTGCCAGCAGTCCAAACAGGGGCGGGGGGGAGCTGTTTTTT,CASSPNRGGGELFF
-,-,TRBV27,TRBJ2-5,TGTGCCAGCAGTTTAGGGATCAGTCAGGGGAGACAAGAGACCCAGTACTTC,CASSLGISQGRQETQYF
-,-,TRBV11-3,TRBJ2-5,TGTGCCAGCAGCTTAGCCTGGCAGGCTGAAGAGACCCAGTACTTC,CASSLAWQAEETQYF
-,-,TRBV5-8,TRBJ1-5,TGTGCCAGCAGCTTGACCCGGGGACCCCAGCATTTT,CASSLTRGPQHF
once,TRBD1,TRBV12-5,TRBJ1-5,TGTGCTAGTGTTAGGGGACAGTACAATCAGCCCCAGCATTTT,CASVRGQYNQPQHF
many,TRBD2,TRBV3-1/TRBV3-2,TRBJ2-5,TGTGCCAGCAGCCGGACCGGGACTAACCAAGAGACCCAGTACTTC,CASSRTGTNQETQYF
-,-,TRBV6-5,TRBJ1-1,TGTGCCAGCAGTTCCGCCGGGTCGTCTTCCGCTGAAGCTTTCTTT,CASSSAGSSSAEAFF
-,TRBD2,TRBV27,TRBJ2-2,TGTGCCAGCAGTTGGAGCGGGAGATCCACCGGGGAGCTGTTTTTT,CASSWSGRSTGELFF
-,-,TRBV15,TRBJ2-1,TGTGCCACCAGCAGAGATAGCGGACTCTACAATGAGCAGTTCTTC,CATSRDSGLYNEQFF
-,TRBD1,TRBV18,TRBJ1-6,TGTGCCAGCTCACCCGGGACAGGGGTTTCACCCCTCCACTTT,CASSPGTGVSPLHF
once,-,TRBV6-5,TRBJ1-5,TGTGCCAGCAGTCCAAACTGGGGAGTCAATCAGCCCCAGCATTTT,CASSPNWGVNQPQHF
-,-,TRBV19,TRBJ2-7,TGTGCCAGTAGTAACCGGGACATCCCCTCCTACGAGCAGTACTTC,CASSNRDIPSYEQYF
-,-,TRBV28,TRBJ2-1,TGTGCCAGCAGTTTCGTCTTCGATGAGCAGTTCTTC,CASSFVFDEQFF
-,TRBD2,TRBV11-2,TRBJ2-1,TGTGCCAGCAGCTTCGGGACTAGCGGGTGGTTTAATGAGCAGTTCTTC,CASSFGTSGWFNEQFF
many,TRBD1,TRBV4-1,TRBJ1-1,TGCGCCAGCAGCCCCGGCGGGCGGACAGGTGAAGCTTTCTTT,CASSPGGRTGEAFF
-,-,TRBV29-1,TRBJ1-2,TGCAGCGTTGGCCAGGATGCCTACACCTTC,CSVGQDAYTF
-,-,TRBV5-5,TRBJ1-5,TGTGCCAGCAGCCCCGGGAACAATCAGCCCCAGCATTTT,CASSPGNNQPQHF
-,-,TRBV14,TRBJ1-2,TGTGCCAGCAGCCCCCTTCCGGGCAGGGAATCGACCTTC,CASSPLPGRESTF
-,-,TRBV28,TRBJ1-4,TGTGCCAGCACTCAGGGGAATGAAAAACTGTTTTTT,CASTQGNEKLFF